This T cell receptor (beta chain) is drawn from a study of blood T cell repertoires in COVID-19. Assay: immunoSEQ multiplex PCR; the TCRdb copy retains only in-frame clones and omits some. The top ten clones hold 2% to 3% of a sample with approximately 25,000 clones, roughly four fifths of them seen once. The CDR3 consists of 14 residues. Germline V gene sequence: CDR1 LNHDA, CDR2 SQIVND (reference sequence). Between the trimmed V and J ends, which lost 3 bases and 9 bases, there was a span of 12 bases. V and J are TRBV19 and TRBJ1-6; D possibly corresponds to TRBD1 (5 bases). Sequenced sample: peripheral blood. The clonotype was recovered from a woman aged 70-85 years with COVID-19, enrolled during active disease. The CDR3: CASSIFGARSPLHF. DNA for the CDR3: TGTGCCAGTAGTATTTTTGGGGCGCGTTCACCCCTCCACTTT. The full variable domain, with the rest looked up from reference TRBV19 and TRBJ1-6, is DGGITQSPKYLFRKEGQNVTLSCEQNLNHDAMYWYRQDPGQGLRLIYYSQIVNDFQKGDIAEGYSVSREKKESFPLTVTSAQKNPTAFYLCASSIFGARSPLHFGNGTRLTVT.